The source of this T cell receptor beta chain is a study of T cells expressing NK-cell markers. TCRdb re-called the 5' RACE reads; one entry per CDR3 protein, DNA not given. Recorded for this sample: over 250,000 distinct CDR3 sequences. Per germline, CDR1 ENHRY and CDR2 SYGVKD. CDR3 length: 12 residues. V gene TRBV10-3 combines with J gene TRBJ2-3; the D call of TRBD1 rests on TCRdb alone, since no DNA is present to check it. This TCR came from a woman aged 18 to 75 in good health. Material for sequencing was blood T cells: a sorted CD56 or NKG2C T cell subset, CD4+ or CD8+ T cells, or bulk PBMC T cells (not recorded which). Here the CDR3 reads CAISVGGDTQYF.